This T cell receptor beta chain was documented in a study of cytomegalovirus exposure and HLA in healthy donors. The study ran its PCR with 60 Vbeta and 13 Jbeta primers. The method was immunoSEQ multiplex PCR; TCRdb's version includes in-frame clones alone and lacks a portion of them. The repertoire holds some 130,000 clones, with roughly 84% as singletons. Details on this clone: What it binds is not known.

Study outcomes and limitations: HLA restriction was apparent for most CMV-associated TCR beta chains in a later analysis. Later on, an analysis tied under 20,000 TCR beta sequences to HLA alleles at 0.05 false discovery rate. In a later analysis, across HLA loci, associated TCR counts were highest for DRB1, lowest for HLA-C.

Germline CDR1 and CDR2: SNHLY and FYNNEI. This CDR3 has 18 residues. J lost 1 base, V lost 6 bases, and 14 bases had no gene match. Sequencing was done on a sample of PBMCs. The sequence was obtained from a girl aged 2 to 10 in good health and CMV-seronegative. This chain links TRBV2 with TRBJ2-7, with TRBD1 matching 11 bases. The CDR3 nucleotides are TGTGCCAGCAGGGCCATTAAGGGACAGGGGGGGATATCCTACGAGCAGTACTTC. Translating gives CASRAIKGQGGISYEQYF.